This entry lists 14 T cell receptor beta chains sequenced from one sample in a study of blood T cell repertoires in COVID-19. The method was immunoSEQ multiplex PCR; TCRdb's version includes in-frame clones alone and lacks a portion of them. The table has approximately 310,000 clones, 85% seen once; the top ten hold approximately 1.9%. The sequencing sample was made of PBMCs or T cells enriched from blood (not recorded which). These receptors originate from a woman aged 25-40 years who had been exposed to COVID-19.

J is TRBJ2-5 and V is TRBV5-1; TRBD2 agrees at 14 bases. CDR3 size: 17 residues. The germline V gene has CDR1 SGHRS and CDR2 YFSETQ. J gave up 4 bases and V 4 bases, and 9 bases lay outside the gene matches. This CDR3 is CASSPLGTSGSLETQYF. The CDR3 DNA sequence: TGCGCCAGCAGCCCCCTAGGGACTAGCGGGAGTTTAGAGACCCAGTACTTC.

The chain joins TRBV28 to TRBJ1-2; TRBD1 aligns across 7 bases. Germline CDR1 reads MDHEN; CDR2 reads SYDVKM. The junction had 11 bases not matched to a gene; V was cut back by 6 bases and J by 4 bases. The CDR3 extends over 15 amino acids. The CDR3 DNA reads TGTGCCAGCAGCCCCAACCCGGACAGGATCTATGGCTACACCTTC. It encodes CASSPNPDRIYGYTF.

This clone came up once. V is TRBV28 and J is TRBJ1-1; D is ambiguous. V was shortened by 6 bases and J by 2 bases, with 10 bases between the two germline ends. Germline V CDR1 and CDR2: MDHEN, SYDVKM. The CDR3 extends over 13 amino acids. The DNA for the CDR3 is TGTGCCAGCAGGGCCCAGTTAAACACTGAAGCTTTCTTT. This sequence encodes CASRAQLNTEAFF.

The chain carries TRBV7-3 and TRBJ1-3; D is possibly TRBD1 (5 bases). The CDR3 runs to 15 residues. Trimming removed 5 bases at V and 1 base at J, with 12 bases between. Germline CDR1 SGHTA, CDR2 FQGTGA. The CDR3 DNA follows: TGTGCCAGCAGCAGAGACAGTACATCTGGAAACACCATATATTTT. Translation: CASSRDSTSGNTIYF.

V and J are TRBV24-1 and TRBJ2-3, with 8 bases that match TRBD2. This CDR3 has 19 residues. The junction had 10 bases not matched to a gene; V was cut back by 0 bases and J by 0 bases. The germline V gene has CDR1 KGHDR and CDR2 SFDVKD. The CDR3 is CATSDLLHSGKTSTDTQYF. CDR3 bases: TGTGCCACCAGTGATTTGCTCCATAGCGGGAAAACTAGCACAGATACGCAGTATTTT.

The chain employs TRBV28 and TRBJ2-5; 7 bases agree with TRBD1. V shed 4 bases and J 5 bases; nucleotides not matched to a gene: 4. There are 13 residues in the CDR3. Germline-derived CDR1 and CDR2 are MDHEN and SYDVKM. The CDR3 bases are TGTGCCAGCAGTTCGGGACAGATGGAGACCCAGTACTTC. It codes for CASSSGQMETQYF. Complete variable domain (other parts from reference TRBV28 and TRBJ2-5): DVKVTQSSRYLVKRTGEKVFLECVQDMDHENMFWYRQDPGLGLRLIYFSYDVKMKEKGDIPEGYSVSREKKERFSLILESASTNQTSMYLCASSSGQMETQYFGPGTRLLVL.

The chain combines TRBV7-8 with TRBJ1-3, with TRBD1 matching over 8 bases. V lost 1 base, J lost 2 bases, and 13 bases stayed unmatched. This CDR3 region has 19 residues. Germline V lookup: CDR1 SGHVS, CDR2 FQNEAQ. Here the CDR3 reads CASSLGFRGQGAAGNTIYF. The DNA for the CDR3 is TGTGCCAGCAGCTTAGGGTTTCGGGGTCAGGGGGCGGCTGGAAACACCATATATTTT.

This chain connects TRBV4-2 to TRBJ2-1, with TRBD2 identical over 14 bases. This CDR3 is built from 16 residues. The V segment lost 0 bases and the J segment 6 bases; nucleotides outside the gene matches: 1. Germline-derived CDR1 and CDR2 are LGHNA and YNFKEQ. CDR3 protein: CASSQEGTSGGNEQFF. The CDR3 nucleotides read TGTGCCAGCAGCCAAGAGGGGACTAGCGGGGGCAATGAGCAGTTCTTC.

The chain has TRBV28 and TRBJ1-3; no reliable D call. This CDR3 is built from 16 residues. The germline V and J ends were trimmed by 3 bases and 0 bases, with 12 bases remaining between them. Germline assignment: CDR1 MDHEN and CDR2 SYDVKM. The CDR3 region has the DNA TGTGCCAGCAGTTTCCTAAGCGGGATCTCTGGAAACACCATATATTTT. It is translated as CASSFLSGISGNTIYF.

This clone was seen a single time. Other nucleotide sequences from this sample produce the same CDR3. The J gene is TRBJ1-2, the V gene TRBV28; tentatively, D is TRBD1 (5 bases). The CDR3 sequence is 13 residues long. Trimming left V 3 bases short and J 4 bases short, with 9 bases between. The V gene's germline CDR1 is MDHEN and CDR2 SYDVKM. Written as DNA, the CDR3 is TGTGCCAGCAGTTTTTCAGGGTCCTATGGCTACACCTTC. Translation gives CASSFSGSYGYTF.

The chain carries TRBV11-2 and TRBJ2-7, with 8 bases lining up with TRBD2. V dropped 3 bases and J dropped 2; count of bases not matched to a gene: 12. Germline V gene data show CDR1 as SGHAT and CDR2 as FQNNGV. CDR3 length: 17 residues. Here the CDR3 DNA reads TGTGCCAGCAGCTTTCGACCGGAGACTAGCGTTACCTACGAGCAGTACTTC. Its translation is CASSFRPETSVTYEQYF.

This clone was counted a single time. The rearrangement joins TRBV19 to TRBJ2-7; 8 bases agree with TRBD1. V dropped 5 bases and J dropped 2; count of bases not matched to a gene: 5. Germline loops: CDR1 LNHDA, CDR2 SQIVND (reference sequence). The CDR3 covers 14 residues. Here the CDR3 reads CASSLGQGPYEQYF. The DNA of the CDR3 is TGTGCCAGTAGTCTTGGACAGGGACCCTACGAGCAGTACTTC. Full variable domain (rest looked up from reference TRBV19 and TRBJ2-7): DGGITQSPKYLFRKEGQNVTLSCEQNLNHDAMYWYRQDPGQGLRLIYYSQIVNDFQKGDIAEGYSVSREKKESFPLTVTSAQKNPTAFYLCASSLGQGPYEQYFGPGTRLTVT.

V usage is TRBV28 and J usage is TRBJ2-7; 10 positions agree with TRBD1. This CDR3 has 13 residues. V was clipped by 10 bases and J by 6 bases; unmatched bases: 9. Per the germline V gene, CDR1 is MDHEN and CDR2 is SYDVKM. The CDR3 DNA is TGTGCCATCCGGGGACAGGGGATAGTCGAGCAGTACTTC. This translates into CAIRGQGIVEQYF.

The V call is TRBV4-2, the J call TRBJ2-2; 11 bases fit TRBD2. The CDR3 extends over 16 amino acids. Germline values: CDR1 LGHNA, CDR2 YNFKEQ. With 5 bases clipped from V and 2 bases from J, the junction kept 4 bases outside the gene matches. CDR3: CASSFLAGGNTGELFF. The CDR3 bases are TGTGCCAGCAGCTTCCTAGCGGGGGGTAACACCGGGGAGCTGTTTTTT.